A selection of T cell receptor beta chains follows, all from one sample in a study of blood T cells in healthy people across ages. TCRdb reanalysed the 5' RACE reads using MiXCR and keeps one entry per CDR3 protein. Here the sample spans more than 800,000 distinct CDR3 sequences, under 30% being singletons. Source material: blood. These receptors were taken from a woman aged 80 or over in good health. Each CDR3 is given with its conserved first and last residue. The D gene is left open where the match is weak. Expanded clones are given a class, and other clones once, few, many or no size at all.

D gene: -; V gene: TRBV12-3/TRBV12-4; J gene: TRBJ1-2; clone size: -; CDR3 DNA: TGTGCCAGCAGTTTACGGCAGGTTTATGGCTACACCTTC; CDR3 protein: CASSLRQVYGYTF
D gene: TRBD1; V gene: TRBV6-5; J gene: TRBJ2-4; clone size: few; CDR3 DNA: TGTGCCAGCAGTGACAGGGAAGACATTCAGTACTTC; CDR3 protein: CASSDREDIQYF
D gene: -; V gene: TRBV28; J gene: TRBJ2-7; clone size: many; CDR3 DNA: TGTGCCAGCAGGCCCCGGGGGGCTAGCTCCTACGAGCAGTACTTC; CDR3 protein: CASRPRGASSYEQYF
D gene: TRBD2; V gene: TRBV6-2/TRBV6-3; J gene: TRBJ2-7; clone size: -; CDR3 DNA: TGTGCCAGCAGTTACTGGCGGGGGGCCGGGGAGCAGTACTTC; CDR3 protein: CASSYWRGAGEQYF
D gene: -; V gene: TRBV11-2; J gene: TRBJ1-1; clone size: few; CDR3 DNA: TGTGCCAGCAGGCGCCGGGACAAATACTTTATGAACACTGAAGCTTTCTTT; CDR3 protein: CASRRRDKYFMNTEAFF
D gene: -; V gene: TRBV29-1; J gene: TRBJ1-1; clone size: many; CDR3 DNA: TGCAGCGTTGTCCCGGCGAACACTGAAGCTTTCTTT; CDR3 protein: CSVVPANTEAFF
D gene: -; V gene: TRBV7-2; J gene: TRBJ1-4; clone size: many; CDR3 DNA: TGTGCCAGCAGCTTAGGTGGGGGAGGCGAAAAACTGTTTTTT; CDR3 protein: CASSLGGGGEKLFF
D gene: -; V gene: TRBV5-1; J gene: TRBJ2-3; clone size: many; CDR3 DNA: TGCGCCAGCAGCTTCAACGGGCGGCCCACAGATACGCAGTATTTT; CDR3 protein: CASSFNGRPTDTQYF
D gene: TRBD1; V gene: TRBV4-1; J gene: TRBJ2-1; clone size: once; CDR3 DNA: TGCGCCAGCGGCCAAGGTGACAGGGACCCCTACAATGAACAGTTCTTC; CDR3 protein: CASGQGDRDPYNEQFF
D gene: TRBD2; V gene: TRBV18; J gene: TRBJ2-1; clone size: many; CDR3 DNA: TGTGCCAGCTCCCCCTGGACTAGCGGGGTGGGCACCAGTGAGCAGTTCTTC; CDR3 protein: CASSPWTSGVGTSEQFF
D gene: -; V gene: TRBV4-3; J gene: TRBJ2-1; clone size: many; CDR3 DNA: TGCGCCAGCAGCCCCGGATTCGACAGGCTAGGGAATGAGCAGTTCTTC; CDR3 protein: CASSPGFDRLGNEQFF
D gene: -; V gene: TRBV14; J gene: TRBJ2-3; clone size: few; CDR3 DNA: TGTGCCAGCAGCCAAGCACAGGGAGATACGCAGTATTTT; CDR3 protein: CASSQAQGDTQYF
D gene: TRBD2; V gene: TRBV5-1; J gene: TRBJ2-1; clone size: many; CDR3 DNA: TGCGCCAGCAGCTTGGACGCCGGACTAGCCCTGTTCTTC; CDR3 protein: CASSLDAGLALFF
D gene: -; V gene: TRBV6-1; J gene: TRBJ1-1; clone size: few; CDR3 DNA: TGTGCCAGCAGTGGGGTTTCTGAAGCTTTCTTT; CDR3 protein: CASSGVSEAFF
D gene: -; V gene: TRBV18; J gene: TRBJ1-2; clone size: few; CDR3 DNA: TGTGCCAGCTCACCAAAGGAATTGAACTATGGCTACACCTTC; CDR3 protein: CASSPKELNYGYTF
D gene: TRBD1; V gene: TRBV11-2; J gene: TRBJ2-7; clone size: -; CDR3 DNA: TGTGCCAGCAGCACGGGACAGCGAGAGCAGTACTTC; CDR3 protein: CASSTGQREQYF
D gene: -; V gene: TRBV6-1; J gene: TRBJ2-2; clone size: -; CDR3 DNA: TGTGCCAGCAGTGAAGCGGGGATGAACACCGGGGAGCTGTTTTTT; CDR3 protein: CASSEAGMNTGELFF
D gene: -; V gene: TRBV12-3/TRBV12-4; J gene: TRBJ2-3; clone size: many; CDR3 DNA: TGTGCCACCCGAACCCCATCCAAACATACGCAGTATTTT; CDR3 protein: CATRTPSKHTQYF
D gene: TRBD1; V gene: TRBV28; J gene: TRBJ2-1; clone size: -; CDR3 DNA: TGTGCCAGCAGCCCCCGGGACAGGGGGACAGGGAAGTTCTTC; CDR3 protein: CASSPRDRGTGKFF
D gene: -; V gene: TRBV5-5; J gene: TRBJ1-2; clone size: many; CDR3 DNA: TGTGCCAGCAGTGTCCTACAGGGCCTAAGGGGCTACACCTTC; CDR3 protein: CASSVLQGLRGYTF
D gene: -; V gene: TRBV11-2; J gene: TRBJ1-1; clone size: many; CDR3 DNA: TGTGCCAGCAGCTTAGGGCTAGGGGCGGAAGCTTTCTTT; CDR3 protein: CASSLGLGAEAFF
D gene: -; V gene: TRBV9; J gene: TRBJ1-6; clone size: many; CDR3 DNA: TGTGCCAGCAGCGTAGGTAATTCACCCCTCCACTTT; CDR3 protein: CASSVGNSPLHF
D gene: TRBD2; V gene: TRBV27; J gene: TRBJ2-7; clone size: once; CDR3 DNA: TGTGCCAGCAGCCTCGGGGGGGCCTTTTCCAATGAGCAGTACTTC; CDR3 protein: CASSLGGAFSNEQYF
D gene: TRBD2; V gene: TRBV4-1; J gene: TRBJ2-3; clone size: once; CDR3 DNA: TGCGCCAGCAGCCAACAACTAGCGGCTAGCACAGATACGCAGTATTTT; CDR3 protein: CASSQQLAASTDTQYF
D gene: -; V gene: TRBV12-3/TRBV12-4; J gene: TRBJ2-3; clone size: many; CDR3 DNA: TGTGCCAGCAGTTTAAGCTCCGACTATACGCAGTATTTT; CDR3 protein: CASSLSSDYTQYF
D gene: -; V gene: TRBV29-1; J gene: TRBJ2-6; clone size: many; CDR3 DNA: TGCAGCCCACTGGGGGTAGGGCAATCTGGGGCCAACGTCCTGACTTTC; CDR3 protein: CSPLGVGQSGANVLTF
D gene: -; V gene: TRBV7-9; J gene: TRBJ1-1; clone size: few; CDR3 DNA: TGTGCCAGCAGCTTAGAAACACGTCGGAACACTGAAGCTTTCTTT; CDR3 protein: CASSLETRRNTEAFF
D gene: -; V gene: TRBV28; J gene: TRBJ2-3; clone size: many; CDR3 DNA: TGTGCCAGCAGTCTACGAATGCTTACAGATACGCAGTATTTT; CDR3 protein: CASSLRMLTDTQYF
D gene: TRBD1; V gene: TRBV6-2/TRBV6-3; J gene: TRBJ2-3; clone size: -; CDR3 DNA: TGTGCCAGCAATCCCGGGACAGGGTTTGTCGATGCGCAGTATTTT; CDR3 protein: CASNPGTGFVDAQYF
D gene: TRBD1; V gene: TRBV6-5; J gene: TRBJ1-1; clone size: many; CDR3 DNA: TGTGCCAGCAGACCACAGGGGCAGAACACTGAAGCTTTCTTT; CDR3 protein: CASRPQGQNTEAFF
D gene: -; V gene: TRBV7-2; J gene: TRBJ2-1; clone size: once; CDR3 DNA: TGTGCCAGCAGCTTAGTCGCTACTTCCTACAATGAGCAGTTCTTC; CDR3 protein: CASSLVATSYNEQFF
D gene: -; V gene: TRBV11-2; J gene: TRBJ2-5; clone size: -; CDR3 DNA: TGTGCCAGCAGCCCAACGACTGGCCCTCCCCAAGAGACCCAGTACTTC; CDR3 protein: CASSPTTGPPQETQYF
D gene: TRBD1; V gene: TRBV7-2; J gene: TRBJ1-5; clone size: many; CDR3 DNA: TGTGCCAGCAGCCCGGGACAGGGGATACAGCCCCAGCATTTT; CDR3 protein: CASSPGQGIQPQHF
D gene: -; V gene: TRBV9; J gene: TRBJ2-5; clone size: few; CDR3 DNA: TGTGCCAGCAGCGTAGGTCGAGGAAACCAAGAGACCCAGTACTTC; CDR3 protein: CASSVGRGNQETQYF
D gene: -; V gene: TRBV12-3/TRBV12-4; J gene: TRBJ2-2; clone size: -; CDR3 DNA: TGTGCCAGCAGTTTATGGGCAGAGAACACCGGGGAGCTGTTTTTT; CDR3 protein: CASSLWAENTGELFF
D gene: -; V gene: TRBV29-1; J gene: TRBJ1-1; clone size: once; CDR3 DNA: TGCAGCGTTGACGACTGGTCGAACACTGAAGCTTTCTTT; CDR3 protein: CSVDDWSNTEAFF
D gene: -; V gene: TRBV10-3; J gene: TRBJ2-3; clone size: -; CDR3 DNA: TGTGCCATCACCAGCCCAGCAATGGGAGACACGCAGTATTTT; CDR3 protein: CAITSPAMGDTQYF
D gene: TRBD1; V gene: TRBV12-3/TRBV12-4; J gene: TRBJ2-1; clone size: -; CDR3 DNA: TGTGCCAGCAGGCAGACAGGGGGTCAAACCCAAAATGAGCAGTTCTTC; CDR3 protein: CASRQTGGQTQNEQFF
D gene: -; V gene: TRBV7-2; J gene: TRBJ2-3; clone size: -; CDR3 DNA: TGTGCCAGCAGCCAGTTCCATGGAGATACGCAGTATTTT; CDR3 protein: CASSQFHGDTQYF
D gene: -; V gene: TRBV5-5; J gene: TRBJ1-1; clone size: -; CDR3 DNA: TGTGCCAGCAGCTCCCCCCCCACCGGACGGACGAACACTGAAGCTTTCTTT; CDR3 protein: CASSSPPTGRTNTEAFF
D gene: TRBD1; V gene: TRBV4-1; J gene: TRBJ2-7; clone size: many; CDR3 DNA: TGCGCCAGCAGCCGGGGACAGGGGGCGTCCTACGAGCAGTACTTC; CDR3 protein: CASSRGQGASYEQYF